This record concerns one T cell receptor beta chain sequence. Its antigen is unidentified. Germline V gene lookup returns CDR1 MNHEY and CDR2 SMNVEV (reference sequence). V gave up 11 bases and J gave up 4 bases; unmatched junction bases: 5. This CDR3 spans 12 amino acids. The data are from a study of CD8+ T cells in alopecia areata. Whole-study results and caveats: Sharing of TCRs across patients appeared less clear than in mice, possibly for HLA-related reasons.

RNA extraction was followed by reverse transcription into cDNA, which acted as the sequencing template. The protocol was immunoSEQ multiplex PCR, while the TCRdb copy is restricted to in-frame clones and leaves out a portion. This sample has 200,000 or so clones; about 62% occur once, and the top ten carry about 5.5%. Treatment reported: oral pan-JAK inhibitor, 5-10 mg twice daily. The source of this sequence is a human donor with alopecia areata. The sequencing used CD4+ T cells sorted from blood, collected at week 24, from a patient treated with tofacitinib. The rearrangement uses TRBV27 and TRBJ2-7; 10 positions match TRBD1. CDR3 DNA: TGTGCCGCTGGGGACAGGGGTTACGAGCAGTACTTC. Amino acids: CAAGDRGYEQYF.